This T cell receptor (beta chain) was captured in a study of post-analysis software for immune sequencing data. Study details: Clinical courses comprised relapsing-remitting, secondary progressive and progressive-relapsing multiple sclerosis.

Study-wide results and caveats: Significantly decreased normalized Chao1 diversity was recorded for multiple sclerosis patients relative to controls. Roughly 5 TRBV segments, including TRBV5-6, TRBV5-1 and TRBV20-1, were more frequent in patients than controls. Strong co-clustering by F measure linked samples that shared a preparation batch.

The length of the CDR3 is 16 residues. The ends were cut back, 2 bases at V and 2 bases at J, with 13 bases in the middle. Turning to this clonotype: The target antigen is unknown.

Included in the TCR beta cDNA libraries were unique molecular identifiers. T cells numbering roughly 1 to 10 million yielded roughly 0.5 million cDNA molecules. TCRdb processed the PCR reads anew with MiXCR; each CDR3 protein has one entry. This sample has more than 500,000 distinct CDR3 sequences, with under 40% found just once. V is TRBV12-3 or TRBV12-4 and J is TRBJ2-1; no firm D call. The specimen was blood. The sequence was collected from a girl under 18 with multiple sclerosis. The CDR3 is CASSLWPPPTYNEQFF. The CDR3 region has the DNA TGTGCCAGCAGTTTATGGCCCCCTCCGACCTACAATGAGCAGTTCTTC.